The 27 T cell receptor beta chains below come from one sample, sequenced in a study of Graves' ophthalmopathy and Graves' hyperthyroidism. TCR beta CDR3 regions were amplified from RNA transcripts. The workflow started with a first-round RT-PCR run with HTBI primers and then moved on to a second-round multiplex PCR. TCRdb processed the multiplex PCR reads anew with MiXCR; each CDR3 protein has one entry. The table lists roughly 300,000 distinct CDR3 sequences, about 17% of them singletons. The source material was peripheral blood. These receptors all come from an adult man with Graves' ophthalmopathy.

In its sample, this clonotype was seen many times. DNA for the CDR3: TGTGCCAGCAGTCCCTACCTGGTAACAGCGGGATACACCTTC. It codes for CASSPYLVTAGYTF. The rearrangement uses TRBV28 and TRBJ1-2; D not certain. The germline V and J ends were trimmed by 5 bases and 11 bases, with 21 bases remaining between them. Germline CDR1 is MDHEN and CDR2 is SYDVKM. The CDR3 is 14 amino acids.

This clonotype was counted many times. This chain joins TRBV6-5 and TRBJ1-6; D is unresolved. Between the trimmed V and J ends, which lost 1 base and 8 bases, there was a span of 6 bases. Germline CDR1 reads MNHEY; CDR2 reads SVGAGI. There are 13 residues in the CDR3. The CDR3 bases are TGTGCCAGCAGTTACTTCCAGGATTCACCCCTCCACTTT. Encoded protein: CASSYFQDSPLHF.

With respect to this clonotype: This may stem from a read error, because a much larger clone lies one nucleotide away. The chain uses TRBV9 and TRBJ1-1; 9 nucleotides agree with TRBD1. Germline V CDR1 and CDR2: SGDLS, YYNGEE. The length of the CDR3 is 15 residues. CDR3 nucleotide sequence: TGTGCCGGCAGCGCTGGGACAGGGTTATTCACTGAAGCTTTCTTT. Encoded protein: CAGSAGTGLFTEAFF.

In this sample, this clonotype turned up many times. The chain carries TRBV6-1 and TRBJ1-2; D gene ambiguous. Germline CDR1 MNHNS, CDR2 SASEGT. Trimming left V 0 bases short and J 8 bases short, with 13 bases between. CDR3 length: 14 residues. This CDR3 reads CASSEAGGEGGYTF. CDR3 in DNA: TGTGCCAGCAGTGAAGCGGGTGGGGAAGGAGGCTACACCTTC.

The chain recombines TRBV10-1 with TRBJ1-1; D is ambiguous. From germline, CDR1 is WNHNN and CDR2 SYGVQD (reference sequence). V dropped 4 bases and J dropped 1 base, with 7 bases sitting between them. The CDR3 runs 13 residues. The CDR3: CASSAQPNTEAFF. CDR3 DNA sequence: TGCGCCAGCAGTGCACAGCCGAACACTGAAGCTTTCTTT.

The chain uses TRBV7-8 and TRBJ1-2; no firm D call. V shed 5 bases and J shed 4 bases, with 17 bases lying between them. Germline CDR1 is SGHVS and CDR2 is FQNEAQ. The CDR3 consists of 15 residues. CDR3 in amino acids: CASSPTPRGGYGYTF. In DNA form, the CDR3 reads TGTGCCAGCAGCCCCACCCCACGGGGAGGCTATGGCTACACCTTC.

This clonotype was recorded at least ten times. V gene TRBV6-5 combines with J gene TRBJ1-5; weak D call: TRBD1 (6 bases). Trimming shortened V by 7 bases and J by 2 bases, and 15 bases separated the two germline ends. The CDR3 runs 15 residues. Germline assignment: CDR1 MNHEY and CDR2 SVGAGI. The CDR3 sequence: CASIHREPGNQPQHF. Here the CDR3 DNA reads TGTGCCAGCATCCACAGGGAGCCTGGCAATCAGCCCCAGCATTTT.

As DNA, the CDR3 is TGTGCCAGTAAATCGCCCGGGACAGGGTTGAACGAGCAGTACTTC. It yields the protein CASKSPGTGLNEQYF. The gene calls are TRBV28 and TRBJ2-7; TRBD1 matches 9 bases. This CDR3 spans 15 amino acids. V dropped 9 bases and J dropped 5; count of bases not matched to a gene: 14. CDR1 and CDR2 from the germline V gene are MDHEN and SYDVKM.

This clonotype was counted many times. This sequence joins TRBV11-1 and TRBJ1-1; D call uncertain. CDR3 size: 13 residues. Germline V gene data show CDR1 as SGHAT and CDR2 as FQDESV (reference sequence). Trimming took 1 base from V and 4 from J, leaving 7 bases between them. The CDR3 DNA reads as TGTGCCAGCAGCTTAGGGGAGGGCACTGAAGCTTTCTTT. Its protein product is CASSLGEGTEAFF.

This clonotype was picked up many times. CDR3 loop: CASSLTSGRETQYF. CDR3 nucleotides: TGTGCCAGCAGTTTGACTAGCGGGAGGGAGACCCAGTACTTC. The chain links TRBV12-3 or TRBV12-4 to TRBJ2-5, with 13 bases fitting TRBD2. Germline trimming cut 3 bases from V and 5 bases from J; bases unmatched to any gene: 0. The CDR3 extends over 14 amino acids.

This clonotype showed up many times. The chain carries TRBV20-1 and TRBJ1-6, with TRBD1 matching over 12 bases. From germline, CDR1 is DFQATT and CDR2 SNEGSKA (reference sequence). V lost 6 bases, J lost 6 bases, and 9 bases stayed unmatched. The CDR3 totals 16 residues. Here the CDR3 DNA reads TGCAGTGCGGAGAGGGACAGGGGGCATTTTAATTCACCCCTCCACTTT. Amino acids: CSAERDRGHFNSPLHF.

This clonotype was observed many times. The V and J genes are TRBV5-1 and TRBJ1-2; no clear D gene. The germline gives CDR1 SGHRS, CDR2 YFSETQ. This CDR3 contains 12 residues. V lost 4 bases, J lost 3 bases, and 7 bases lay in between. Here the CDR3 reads CASSRGDYGYTF. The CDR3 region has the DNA TGCGCCAGCAGCCGCGGGGACTATGGCTACACCTTC.

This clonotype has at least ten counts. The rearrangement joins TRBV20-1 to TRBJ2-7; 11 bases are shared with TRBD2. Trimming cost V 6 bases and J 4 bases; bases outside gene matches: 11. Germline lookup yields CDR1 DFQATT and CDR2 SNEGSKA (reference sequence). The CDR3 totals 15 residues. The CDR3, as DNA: TGCAGTGCCCCCTCCCCAGCTAGCGGGAGGTACGAGCAGTACTTC. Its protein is CSAPSPASGRYEQYF.

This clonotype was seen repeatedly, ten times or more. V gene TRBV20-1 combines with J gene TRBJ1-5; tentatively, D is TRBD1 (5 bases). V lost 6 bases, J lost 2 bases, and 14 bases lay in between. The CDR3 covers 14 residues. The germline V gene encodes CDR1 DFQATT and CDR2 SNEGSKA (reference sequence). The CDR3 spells CSAPRVGGNQPQHF. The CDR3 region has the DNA TGCAGTGCGCCCCGGGTGGGGGGCAATCAGCCCCAGCATTTT.

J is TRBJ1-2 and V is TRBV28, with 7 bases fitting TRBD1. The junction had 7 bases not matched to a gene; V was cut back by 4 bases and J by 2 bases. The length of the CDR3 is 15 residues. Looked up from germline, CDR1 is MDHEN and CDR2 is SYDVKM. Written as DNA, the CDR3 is TGTGCCAGCAGTTCCCCGGGACAGACAAACTATGGCTACACCTTC. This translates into CASSSPGQTNYGYTF.

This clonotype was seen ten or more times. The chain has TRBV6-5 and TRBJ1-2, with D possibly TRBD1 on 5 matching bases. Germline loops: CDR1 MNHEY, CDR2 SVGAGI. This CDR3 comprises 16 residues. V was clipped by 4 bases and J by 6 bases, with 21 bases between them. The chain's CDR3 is CASSSTVLQAADGYTF. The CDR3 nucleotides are TGTGCCAGCAGTTCTACGGTACTACAGGCTGCGGATGGCTACACCTTC.

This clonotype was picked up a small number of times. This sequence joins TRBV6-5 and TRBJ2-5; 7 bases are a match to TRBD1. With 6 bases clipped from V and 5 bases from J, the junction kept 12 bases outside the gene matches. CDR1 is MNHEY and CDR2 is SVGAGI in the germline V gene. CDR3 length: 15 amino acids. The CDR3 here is CASRLQGWGHETQYF. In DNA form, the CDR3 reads TGTGCCAGCAGATTACAGGGGTGGGGGCACGAGACCCAGTACTTC.

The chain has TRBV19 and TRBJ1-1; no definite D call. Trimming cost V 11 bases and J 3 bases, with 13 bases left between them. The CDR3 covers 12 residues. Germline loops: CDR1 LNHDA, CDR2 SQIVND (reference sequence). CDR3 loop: CASLGDDTEAFF. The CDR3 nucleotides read TGTGCCTCCCTTGGGGATGACACTGAAGCTTTCTTT.

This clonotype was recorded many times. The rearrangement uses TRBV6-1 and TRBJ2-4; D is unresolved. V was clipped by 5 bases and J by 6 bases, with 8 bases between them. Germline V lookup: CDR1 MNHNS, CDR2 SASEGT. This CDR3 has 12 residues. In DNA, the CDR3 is TGTGCCAGCAGTAACGAAGGAAACATTCAGTACTTC. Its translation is CASSNEGNIQYF.

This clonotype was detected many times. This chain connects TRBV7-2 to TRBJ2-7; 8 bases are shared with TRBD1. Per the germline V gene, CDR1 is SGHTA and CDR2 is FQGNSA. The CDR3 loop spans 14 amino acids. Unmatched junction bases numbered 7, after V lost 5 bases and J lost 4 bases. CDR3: CASSLDRGVYEQYF. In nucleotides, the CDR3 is TGTGCCAGCAGCCTCGACAGGGGAGTGTACGAGCAGTACTTC.

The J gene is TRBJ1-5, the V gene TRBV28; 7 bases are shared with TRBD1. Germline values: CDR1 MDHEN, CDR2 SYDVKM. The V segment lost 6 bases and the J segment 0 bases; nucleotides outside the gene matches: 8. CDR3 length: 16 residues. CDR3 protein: CASRRQTGHSNQPQHF. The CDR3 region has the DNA TGTGCCAGCAGACGCCAGACAGGGCATAGCAATCAGCCCCAGCATTTT.

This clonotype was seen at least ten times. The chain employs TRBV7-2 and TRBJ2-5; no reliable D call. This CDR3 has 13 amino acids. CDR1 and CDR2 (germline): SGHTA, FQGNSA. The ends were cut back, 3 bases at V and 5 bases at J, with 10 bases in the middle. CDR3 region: CASSFLFWETQYF. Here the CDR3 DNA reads TGTGCCAGCAGCTTTCTTTTTTGGGAGACCCAGTACTTC.

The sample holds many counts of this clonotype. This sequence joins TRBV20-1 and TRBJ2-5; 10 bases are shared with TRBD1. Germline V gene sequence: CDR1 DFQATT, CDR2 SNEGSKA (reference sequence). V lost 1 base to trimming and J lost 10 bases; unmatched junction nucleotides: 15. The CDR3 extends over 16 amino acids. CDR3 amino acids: CSARATGTGAQEGQYF. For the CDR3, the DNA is TGCAGTGCTAGAGCTACCGGGACAGGGGCGCAAGAGGGCCAGTACTTC.

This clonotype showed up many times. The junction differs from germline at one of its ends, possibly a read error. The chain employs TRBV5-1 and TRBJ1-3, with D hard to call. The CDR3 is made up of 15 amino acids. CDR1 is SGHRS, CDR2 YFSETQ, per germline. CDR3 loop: CASSLDRVTGNTIYF. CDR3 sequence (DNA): TGTGCCAGCAGCTTAGACCGGGTCACTGGAAACACCATATATTTT. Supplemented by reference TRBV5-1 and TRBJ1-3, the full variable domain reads KAGVTQTPRYLIKTRGQQVTLSCSPISGHRSVSWYQQTPGQGLQFLFEYFSETQRNKGNFPGRFSGRQFSNSRSEMNVSTLELGDSALYLCASSLDRVTGNTIYFGEGSWLTVV.

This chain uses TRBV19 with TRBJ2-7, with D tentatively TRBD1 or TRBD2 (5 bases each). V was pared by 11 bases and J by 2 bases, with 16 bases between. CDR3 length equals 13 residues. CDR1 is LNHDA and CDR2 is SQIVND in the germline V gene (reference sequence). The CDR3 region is CAVGRDETYEQYF. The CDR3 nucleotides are TGTGCCGTGGGTCGGGACGAGACCTACGAGCAGTACTTC.

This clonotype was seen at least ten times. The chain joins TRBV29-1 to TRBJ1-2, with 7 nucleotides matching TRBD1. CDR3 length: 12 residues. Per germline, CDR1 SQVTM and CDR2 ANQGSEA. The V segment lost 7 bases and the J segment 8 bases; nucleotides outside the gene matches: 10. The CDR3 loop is CSGRDSVAGYTF. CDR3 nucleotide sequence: TGCAGCGGCCGGGACAGTGTAGCAGGCTACACCTTC.

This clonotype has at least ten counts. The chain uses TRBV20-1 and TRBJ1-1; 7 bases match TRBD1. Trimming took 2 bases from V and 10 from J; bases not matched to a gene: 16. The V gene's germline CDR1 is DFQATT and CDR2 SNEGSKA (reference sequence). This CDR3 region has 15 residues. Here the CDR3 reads CSARSLGPITGVAFF. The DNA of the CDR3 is TGCAGTGCTAGATCCCTGGGGCCCATAACAGGGGTAGCTTTCTTT.